The 4 T cell receptor beta chains in this list originate from one sample, sequenced in a study of blood T cell repertoires in COVID-19. Using immunoSEQ multiplex PCR, the repertoire was profiled, and TCRdb retains in-frame clones only, with some absent. There are roughly 400,000 clones in the sample; roughly 88% occur only once, and 1.2% to 1.5% lies in the top ten. Material: PBMCs or T cells enriched from blood (not recorded which). The receptor set was obtained from a woman aged 18 to 35 who had been exposed to COVID-19.

On this clone: The junction departs from the called germline gene at one end, perhaps through a read error. The gene calls are TRBV12-3 or TRBV12-4 and TRBJ2-3, with 8 positions matching TRBD2. This CDR3 contains 12 residues. DNA for the CDR3: TGTGCCAGCACCGATCCGACTAGCGTAGGTAATTTT. It yields the protein CASTDPTSVGNF.

The chain links TRBV11-3 to TRBJ2-5; D gene unclear. The CDR3 length is 11 residues. CDR1 and CDR2 from the germline V gene are SGHNT and YENEEA. V lost 4 bases and J lost 5, with 5 bases in between. CDR3 sequence (DNA): TGTGCCAGCAGCTCCCGGGAGACCCAGTACTTC. Amino acid sequence: CASSSRETQYF.

J is TRBJ2-1 and V is TRBV3-1 (or the pseudogene TRBV3-2); 7 bases match TRBD1. Per the germline V gene, CDR1 is LGHDT and CDR2 is YNNKEL (reference sequence). The junction had 11 bases not matched to a gene; V was cut back by 4 bases and J by 5 bases. The CDR3 contains 16 residues. The CDR3 here is CASSPGRRDRNNEQFF. The CDR3, as DNA: TGTGCCAGCAGCCCCGGCCGCCGGGACAGAAACAATGAGCAGTTCTTC.

This chain connects TRBV28 to TRBJ2-7, with D unclear. Trimming shortened V by 6 bases and J by 0 bases, and 3 bases separated the two germline ends. CDR1 and CDR2 from the germline V gene are MDHEN and SYDVKM. This CDR3 contains 11 residues. The CDR3 region is CASSHSYEQYF. The CDR3 DNA is TGTGCCAGCAGCCACTCCTACGAGCAGTACTTC. The full variable domain, its missing parts supplied by reference TRBV28 and TRBJ2-7, is DVKVTQSSRYLVKRTGEKVFLECVQDMDHENMFWYRQDPGLGLRLIYFSYDVKMKEKGDIPEGYSVSREKKERFSLILESASTNQTSMYLCASSHSYEQYFGPGTRLTVT.